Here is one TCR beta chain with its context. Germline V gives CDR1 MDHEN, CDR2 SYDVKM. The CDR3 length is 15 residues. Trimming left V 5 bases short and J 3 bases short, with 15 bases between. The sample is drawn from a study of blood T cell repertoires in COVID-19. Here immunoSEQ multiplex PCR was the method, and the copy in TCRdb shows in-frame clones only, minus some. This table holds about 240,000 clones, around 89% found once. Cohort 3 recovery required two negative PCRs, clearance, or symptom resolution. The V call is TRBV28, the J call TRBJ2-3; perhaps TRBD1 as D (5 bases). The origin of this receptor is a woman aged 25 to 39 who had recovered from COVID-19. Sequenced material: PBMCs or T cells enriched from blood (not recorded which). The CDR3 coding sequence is TGTGCCAGCAGTCCGGACAACCCCGGGACAGATACGCAGTATTTT. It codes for CASSPDNPGTDTQYF.